Listed here is a single T cell receptor (beta chain). Its specificity is unknown. The CDR3 is 15 residues long. Germline V gene lookup returns CDR1 SGHRS and CDR2 YFSETQ. The V end was cut by 3 bases, the J end by 0 bases, with 11 bases between. This sample is part of a study of cytomegalovirus exposure and HLA in healthy donors. Looking at the study overall: A data release that came early held tens of millions of unique TCRs from HLA-typed donors.

The study, taken as a whole, reports: Later analysis demonstrated an association between a missense DCLRE1C variant and TCR beta V- and J-gene trimming.

Primers: 60 Vbeta forward and 13 Jbeta reverse. TCRdb's table, derived via immunoSEQ multiplex PCR, lists solely in-frame clones and lacks some. The table has approximately 130,000 clones, more than 60% seen once. This clonotype originated in a woman in her thirties or forties in good health and CMV-seronegative. Specimen: PBMCs. The V call is TRBV5-1, the J call TRBJ2-3, with D perhaps matching TRBD2 (6 bases). The chain's CDR3 is CASSSLGGSTDTQYF. For the CDR3, the DNA is TGCGCCAGCAGCTCCCTAGGAGGGAGCACAGATACGCAGTATTTT.